This T cell receptor beta chain appears in the sequencing data of a study of T-cell reconstitution after alpha-beta-depleted transplantation in children. A TCRbeta library incorporating unique molecular identifiers was prepared. Each CDR3 protein gets one entry after TCRdb re-called the PCR reads with MiXCR. This sample carries a few hundred thousand distinct CDR3 sequences, about 8.8% of them seen once, and the ten largest clones take roughly 5.1%. The CDR3 totals 14 residues. Trimming removed 3 bases at V and 7 bases at J, with 16 bases between. In germline, CDR1 is KGHSH, CDR2 LQKENI. The chain has TRBV18 and TRBJ2-7, with D possibly being TRBD1 (6 bases). The receptor's source is a human donor who donated a stem cell graft to a child with SCID. The sequencing used PBMCs from the stem cell graft donor, collected from the stem cell graft. CDR3 nucleotides: TGTGCCAGCTCACCGGGGGCACAACCCGGGGAGCAGTACTTC. Its protein product is CASSPGAQPGEQYF.